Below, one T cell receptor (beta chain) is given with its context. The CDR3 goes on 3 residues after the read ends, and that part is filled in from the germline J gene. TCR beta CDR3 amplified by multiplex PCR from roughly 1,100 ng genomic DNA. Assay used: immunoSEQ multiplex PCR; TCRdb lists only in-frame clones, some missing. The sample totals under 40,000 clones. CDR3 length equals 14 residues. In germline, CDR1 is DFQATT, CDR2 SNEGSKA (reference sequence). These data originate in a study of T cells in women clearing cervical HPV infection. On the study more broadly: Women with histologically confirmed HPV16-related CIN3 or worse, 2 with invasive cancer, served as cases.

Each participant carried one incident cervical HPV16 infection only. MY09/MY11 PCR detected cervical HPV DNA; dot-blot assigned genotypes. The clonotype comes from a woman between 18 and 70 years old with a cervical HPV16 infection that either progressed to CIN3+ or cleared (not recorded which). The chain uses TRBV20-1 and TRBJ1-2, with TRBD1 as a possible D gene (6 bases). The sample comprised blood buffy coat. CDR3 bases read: TGCAGTGCTAAAGTAGCGGGGGGCTTCTACGAC. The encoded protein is CSAKVAGGFYD. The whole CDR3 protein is CSAKVAGGFYDYTF.